The T cell receptor (beta chain) described here comes from a study of cytomegalovirus exposure and HLA in healthy donors (dated 2017 in TCRdb). About the full investigation: According to an earlier analysis of around 600 of the donors, about 180 million T cells yielded 120 million or so unique TCR beta sequences and 276 Gb of sequence data. Besides the first cohort of some 670 subjects, a separate validation cohort made up of roughly 130 different subjects was used. Four or five DR-DQ haplotypes were handled as single units for association and clustering because linkage in the cohort was strong. The later analysis used no new phenotypic data to find candidate immune exposures, relying instead on TCR beta sequences and their occurrence across donors. Every repertoire in the discovery cohort had been generated on one and the same sequencing platform. To predict cytomegalovirus infection status, the study combined high-throughput TCR immunosequencing, statistical association of individual TCRs with disease status, and machine learning. In a later genetic analysis, genome-wide SNP genotypes for about 55% of the roughly 700 donors were used, and that subset was treated as a discovery cohort. An early release that covered around 590 HLA-typed donors contained around 330 gigabases of sequencing data and some 87 million unique TCR sequences. Across some 400 genotyped donors of the cohort, an average of about 240,000 unique TCR beta nucleotide sequences per donor were sequenced, and roughly 18% of those sequences were non-productive. Donor age, sex, ethnicity and CMV serostatus were compiled alongside the repertoire data. A later analysis re-examined previously published TCR beta repertoires from more than 650 donors and added high-resolution HLA genotyping to investigate patterns of TCR occurrence. The study used immunosequencing to profile the T cell repertoires of 600 to 850 subjects and linked those repertoires to cytomegalovirus serostatus. An earlier analysis of around 640 of the donors used high-throughput TCR beta sequencing to judge whether each TCR beta V gene segment behaved as functional or pseudogenic. HLA typing included class I and class II loci at four-digit resolution. The study aimed to test whether cataloging public T cell receptors could reveal signatures of past pathogen exposure. Typing coverage varied by locus: roughly 620-640 donors for A, B, C, DRB1 and DQB1; around 560 for DQA1; 606 for DPA1; around 490 for DPB1. The genetic ancestry cluster associated with self-reported Caucasian donors included over 65% of the 300 to 450 genotyped donors.

What the research found in general, with its limitations: In a later genetic analysis, fewer N-insertions in productive TCRs were reported among donors in an Asian-associated ancestry cluster than the approximately 670-donor mean. In both the original and validation cohorts, the classifier was reported to diagnose cytomegalovirus status with high specificity and sensitivity. Roughly uniform sequencing depth across donors was assumed in presence/absence analyses, although this assumption may not hold. In vitro tests confirmed that a few of the cytomegalovirus-associated TCR beta chains recognize cytomegalovirus antigens. When HLA alleles, especially DR and DQ, strongly co-occurred, TCR associations were difficult to assign to individual alleles. According to a later analysis, TCR association rates differed among HLA loci, with DRB1 alleles showing the most associated TCRs and HLA-C alleles showing the fewest. A later analysis reported that several top co-occurrence clusters appeared linked to parvovirus B19, influenza, CMV and Epstein-Barr virus. V-gene and J-gene trimming of TCR beta chains was associated with a missense DCLRE1C variant in a later genetic analysis, and the association was replicated in an independent cohort. An earlier analysis of some 590 of the donors showed that most TCR beta V segments appeared in productive rearrangements either about 87% or about 30% of the time, which broadly matched IMGT annotations. Because HLA typing was missing for some donors at each locus, association tests included only the typed subset. The study listed approximately 160 TCR beta chains as associated with cytomegalovirus. In a later analysis, HLA-associated TCR beta chains were found to be more clonally expanded and to have lower generation probabilities than equally common non-associated chains. Linkage disequilibrium might explain the correlated functional status among segregating V segments, but an unknown experimental factor could not be excluded. Because counts were too low, seventeen rarely observed V segments, including chromosome 9 orphons, were excluded from the earlier analysis of about 500 of the donors. Immune exposure information for the cohort was limited to CMV serostatus. The authors suggested that the approach could potentially be extended to other disease states and immunological phenotypes. A cluster of highly shared sequence variants was judged likely to be a technical artifact of the sequencing pipeline. The cohort was sequenced for TCR beta chains only, and without alpha or paired-chain data the features that could be detected were limited. Some IMGT-functional V segments, including TRBV6-2 and TRBV6-3, could not be distinguished by the 87-base-pair reads and were therefore excluded. In a later analysis, most CMV-associated TCR beta chains were found to appear HLA-restricted, with HLA associations seemingly driven largely by CMV exposure. A further reported finding was that TCR beta sequences accurately predicted the HLA-A and HLA-B alleles for most subjects in the first cohort. At a false discovery rate of 0.05, a later analysis linked roughly 17,000 TCR beta sequences to specific HLA alleles. While some public TCRs were present in many individuals, most TCR sequences turned up only very rarely across donors.

V drops 0 bases and J drops 9 bases, leaving 19 bases in between. The CDR3 numbers 16 residues from cysteine through phenylalanine. Just the 48-base CDR3 DNA is kept, in frame starting at base 1. CDR1 and CDR2 are drawn from the germline V gene: SGHRS, YFSETQ. This clone has just a few counts. Its antigen is currently not known. Base qualities are not provided; no much larger clone lies one nucleotide away. The cohort was made up of around 720 healthy bone marrow donors. All cohort members were sampled while nominally healthy, although unrecorded immune exposures were likely present. The donor tested CMV seronegative and was one of the 352 seronegative cohort members. A peripheral blood sample was collected from each donor, and TCR beta sequencing was performed on peripheral blood mononuclear cells. The Qiagen DNeasy Blood Extraction Kit was used to extract genomic DNA from the blood cell samples. The library was obtained by the immunoSEQ multiplex PCR assay. A mixture of 60 forward primers for TCR Vbeta segments and 13 reverse primers for TCR Jbeta segments was used in the multiplex PCR. Amplification of the CDR3 region of rearranged TCR beta genes was performed with a multiplex PCR assay on genomic DNA. Amplified TCR beta libraries were sequenced as 87-base-pair reads on the Illumina HiSeq System. Under the source paper's analysis protocol: Across the roughly 600 repertoires, a later analysis counted 80 million or so unique TCR beta chains, 9 million to 14 million of which were shared by at least two donors. To remove PCR and sequencing errors, raw reads were error-corrected and collapsed into unique sequences using a nearest-neighbor algorithm that merged closely related sequences. To assign V, D and J gene segments, CDR3 sequences were aligned to IMGT reference sequences. For a sequence to be retained, at least a six-nucleotide match to both a V gene segment and a J gene segment was required. Rearrangements were classified as productive when the CDR3 lacked stop codons and remained in frame with V and J, and all other rearrangements were classified as non-productive. Following IMGT convention, CDR3 was defined as the stretch from the second conserved V-encoded cysteine to the conserved J-encoded phenylalanine. The earlier analysis of approximately 500 of the donors excluded sequences that lacked an unambiguous match to a single V gene segment. In an earlier analysis of 450 to 750 of the donors, a V segment was called functional when productive rearrangements were above 56.7%, and segregating when the standard deviation between donors exceeded 5%. To diagnose cytomegalovirus status from the catalog of TCR beta chain sequences, a statistical classification framework was built. In a later analysis, V and J genes were assigned by comparing TCR nucleotide sequences against IMGT/GENE-DB human TR gene sequences. Using the TCRdist pipeline, a later analysis assigned CDR3 sequences along with most-parsimonious VDJ recombination scenarios. In a later analysis, each TCR beta chain was defined by its CDR3 amino acid sequence together with its V-gene family, and reads lacking a unique V-gene family were excluded. In a later analysis, several hundred highly shared, low-generation-probability nucleotide sequences were removed to address suspected cross-contamination and a sequencing artifact. In a later analysis, a clonal expansion index was calculated for each public chain from normalized within-repertoire ranks of inferred template counts. Generation probabilities in a later analysis came from a VDJ recombination model fitted to out-of-frame rearrangements, and those results were checked against IGoR. A later analysis scored TCR-TCR, TCR-HLA and TCR-CMV co-occurrence with hypergeometric tests, applying a repertoire-size bias correction to TCR pairs. A later analysis estimated false discovery rates by permuting HLA or CMV assignments 20 times. A later analysis grouped co-occurring TCRs with DBSCAN, adding TCRdist sequence similarity when clustering within HLA-allele-positive subsets. For co-occurrence clustering, repertoires with fewer than 30,000 or more than 120,000 public chains were excluded, along with five or six repertoires with anomalous nucleotide sharing. TCRdb re-hosts the immuneACCESS table, in-frame sequences only. Its copies lack some clones; in the studies checked, an unresolved V gene accounts for under half of them, and the cause for the rest is not known. The DNA gave D and trimming, while V, J and clone size come from that table. The sample contains more than 80,000 clones, around 60% of them found a single time. The top ten clones comprise 3% to 3.5% of the sample.

In this chain, TRBV5-1 is recombined with TRBJ2-1; the D gene is not confidently resolved. The TCR comes from a man between 60 and 70 years old in good health and CMV-seronegative. Sequencing used PBMCs. Here the CDR3 is given as CASSLAPAGQNSEQFF. Read as DNA, the sequence is TGCGCCAGCAGCTTGGCCCCGGCAGGTCAAAACAGTGAGCAGTTCTTC.